This is a list of T cell receptor beta chains from one sample in a study of T cell responses to AZD1222 COVID-19 vaccine. Some clones are missing from TCRdb's copy, which holds only in-frame ones; the method was immunoSEQ multiplex PCR. The sample contains some 150,000 clones, approximately 91% of which appear only once. Sample: peripheral blood, taken 28 days after the second AZD1222 dose. The origin of the receptors is an adult who received the AZD1222 COVID-19 vaccine. Both conserved end residues are part of each CDR3. Each record gives: clone size, V gene, D gene, J gene, CDR3 DNA, CDR3 protein. A D gene is named only where the DNA matches it firmly. A clone size is listed for some rows: how often the clone was seen (once, few, many), or a class if it is expanded.

-	TRBV3-1/TRBV3-2	TRBD2	TRBJ2-2	TGTGCCAGCAGCCGGGTGACTAGCGGGGTCGTGAACACCGGGGAGCTGTTTTTT	CASSRVTSGVVNTGELFF
-	TRBV3-1/TRBV3-2	-	TRBJ1-2	TGTGCCAGCAGCCACCCCGGCGGGCGGGTCAACTATGGCTACACCTTC	CASSHPGGRVNYGYTF
-	TRBV27	-	TRBJ2-1	TGTGCCAGCAGTCCCCGGGACCCCTACAATGAGCAGTTCTTC	CASSPRDPYNEQFF
once	TRBV18	-	TRBJ2-5	TGTGCCAGCTCACCAGCCTTAGGGGTCGAGACCCAGTACTTC	CASSPALGVETQYF
once	TRBV7-9	-	TRBJ1-2	TGTGCCAGCACCACCGAGGCAGCCCGAGCTAACTATGGCTACACCTTC	CASTTEAARANYGYTF
-	TRBV28	TRBD1	TRBJ2-7	TGTGCCATCTCGCCGGGACAGGGGGAGTACGAGCAGTACTTC	CAISPGQGEYEQYF
once	TRBV30	-	TRBJ1-4	TGTGCCTGGAGTCGGGGTGAAAAACTGTTTTTT	CAWSRGEKLFF
-	TRBV5-8	-	TRBJ1-2	TGTGCCAGCAGCCTAAGACAGGTCTATGGCTACACCTTC	CASSLRQVYGYTF
-	TRBV28	TRBD1	TRBJ1-5	TGTGCCAGCACCCCCGACAGGGAGGTCAATCAGCCCCAGCATTTT	CASTPDREVNQPQHF
-	TRBV7-9	TRBD1	TRBJ1-3	TGTGCCAGCAGCACCGGGACAGCTGGAAACACCATATATTTT	CASSTGTAGNTIYF
-	TRBV5-1	-	TRBJ1-2	TGCGCCAGCACCGTGGGCAGGGGTACGGAAGCTAACTATGGCTACACCTTC	CASTVGRGTEANYGYTF
once	TRBV3-1/TRBV3-2	-	TRBJ1-2	TGTGCCAGCAGCCAACGGGACGGGGCTGTTCGGGACTATGGCTACACCTTC	CASSQRDGAVRDYGYTF
few	TRBV19	TRBD1	TRBJ1-5	TGTGCCAGTACCCCCAGGGGACAGGGCTACAATCAGCCCCAGCATTTT	CASTPRGQGYNQPQHF
-	TRBV7-9	-	TRBJ1-3	TGTGCCAGCAGCTCGCGTCAGGGAGCGGGAAACACCATATATTTT	CASSSRQGAGNTIYF
once	TRBV11-2	-	TRBJ2-1	TGTGCCAGCAGCTTAGTCGTTGGCGGGAATGAGCAGTTCTTC	CASSLVVGGNEQFF
-	TRBV30	-	TRBJ2-1	TGTGCCTGGCTGGTCAACGATGAGCAGTTCTTC	CAWLVNDEQFF
-	TRBV6-1	-	TRBJ2-2	TGTGCCAGCAGTGAAAGGACGAACACCGGGGAGCTGTTTTTT	CASSERTNTGELFF
-	TRBV12-3/TRBV12-4	-	TRBJ2-7	TGTGCCAGCAGAGATGGAAACTCCTACGAGCAGTACTTC	CASRDGNSYEQYF
-	TRBV5-1	TRBD1	TRBJ1-4	TGCGCCAGCAGTAAAGCAGGGGGTTATGAAAAACTGTTTTTT	CASSKAGGYEKLFF
few	TRBV14	-	TRBJ1-1	TGTGCCAGCAGCCAAGGATTCGCCTCTGCAGGGCTGAACACTGAAGCTTTCTTT	CASSQGFASAGLNTEAFF
-	TRBV19	TRBD1	TRBJ1-1	TGTGCCAGTAGTTATGGACAGGGGGGAACAGCTTTCTTT	CASSYGQGGTAFF
-	TRBV9	TRBD1	TRBJ1-1	TGTGCCAGCAGCGTACAGGGGGCTGGGACTGAAGCTTTCTTT	CASSVQGAGTEAFF
once	TRBV30	-	TRBJ2-7	TGTGCCTGGAGTCGCAGGGAATACGAGCAGTACTTC	CAWSRREYEQYF
-	TRBV12-5	TRBD1	TRBJ2-7	TGTGCTAGTGGTCTGACAGGGGTCTCCTACGAGCAGTACTTC	CASGLTGVSYEQYF
few	TRBV24-1	-	TRBJ1-1	TGTGCCACCAGTGACCCTACGGCCACTGAAGCTTTCTTT	CATSDPTATEAFF